This TCR beta chain originates from a study of cytomegalovirus exposure and HLA in healthy donors. The study ran its PCR with 60 Vbeta and 13 Jbeta primers. Data came from immunoSEQ multiplex PCR; TCRdb stores just in-frame clones and leaves some out. The sample includes 160,000 or so clones, around 78% seen only once; the top ten take roughly 1.6%. This clone was recorded once. Germline CDR1 and CDR2: SGHRS and YFSETQ. The CDR3 extends over 15 amino acids. V shed 5 bases and J 0 bases; nucleotides not matched to a gene: 5. The rearrangement joins TRBV5-1 to TRBJ2-1, with 7 positions matching TRBD2. Specimen: PBMCs. The sequence came from a man aged 35 to 55 in good health and CMV-seronegative. CDR3 sequence (DNA): TGCGCCAGCAGGACTAGCCGGAGCTCCTACAATGAGCAGTTCTTC. Amino acids: CASRTSRSSYNEQFF. The complete variable domain, with remaining parts taken from reference TRBV5-1 and TRBJ2-1, reads KAGVTQTPRYLIKTRGQQVTLSCSPISGHRSVSWYQQTPGQGLQFLFEYFSETQRNKGNFPGRFSGRQFSNSRSEMNVSTLELGDSALYLCASRTSRSSYNEQFFGPGTRLTVL.